This T cell receptor beta chain was sequenced during a study of cytomegalovirus exposure and HLA in healthy donors. Study results and caveats: A later analysis reportedly identified an Asian-associated ancestry cluster as carrying fewer N-insertions than the roughly 700-donor mean.

This CDR3 comprises 17 residues. Germline assignment: CDR1 MDHEN and CDR2 SYDVKM. The V gene end was trimmed by 4 bases and the J gene end by 7 bases; junction bases not matched to a gene: 15. The PCR used 60 Vbeta and 13 Jbeta primers. Measured with immunoSEQ multiplex PCR; TCRdb has only the in-frame clones, and not every one. Of 90,000 or so clones detected, about four fifths appear once; the ten largest clones hold around 3.2%. This clone has more than one count but fewer than ten. Its specificity is not known. The chain recombines TRBV28 with TRBJ2-2; 7 positions match TRBD2. This receptor was taken from a man aged 25-45 years in good health and CMV-seropositive. Sequencing input: PBMCs. Here the CDR3 DNA reads TGTGCCAGCAGTTCTTCTTTCGGGGGAGGGCCGTTCGGGGAGCTGTTTTTT. Its translation: CASSSSFGGGPFGELFF.